This is a list of T cell receptor beta chains from one sample in a study of blood T cell repertoires in COVID-19. Sequencing was performed with immunoSEQ multiplex PCR; in TCRdb, only in-frame clones are kept and a portion is missing. Seen here are just over 80,000 clones, more than 75% observed once, and the top ten hold 20%. Specimen: peripheral blood. These receptors were obtained from a woman aged 80 or over with active or convalescent COVID-19. The CDR3 runs from the conserved cysteine through the conserved F or W. The D gene is left open where the match is weak. The size field is filled for only some rows; it gives once, few, many or a size class.

cdr3_nt,cdr3_aa,d_call,v_call,clone_size,cdr3_length,j_call
TGTGCCTGGAGTGTAGAGGATCGGGCGCCCCAGGGAACTAATGAAAAACTGTTTTTT,CAWSVEDRAPQGTNEKLFF,.,TRBV30,.,19,TRBJ1-4
TGTGCCAGCAGTTACGGTTTTGACAGAACTCCCTACGAGCAGTACTTC,CASSYGFDRTPYEQYF,.,TRBV6-6,.,16,TRBJ2-7
TGTGCCAGCAGCTTAAGCCCATCTTCTTACGAGCAGTACTTC,CASSLSPSSYEQYF,.,TRBV7-9,once,14,TRBJ2-7
TGTGCCAGCAGTTCCCCCACGACAGGGGAGATGGGTCAGCCCCAGCATTTT,CASSSPTTGEMGQPQHF,TRBD1,TRBV28,few,17,TRBJ1-5
TGTGCCAGCAGTTCCCCGGTAGTGCAGTACTTC,CASSSPVVQYF,.,TRBV6-2/TRBV6-3,.,11,TRBJ2-7
TGCGCCAGCAGCTTTTCCGGGACAGGGGTAACCGGGGAGCTGTTTTTT,CASSFSGTGVTGELFF,TRBD1,TRBV5-1,.,16,TRBJ2-2
TGTGCCAGCACCAAGGGGGTCGCTAGCACAGATACGCAGTATTTT,CASTKGVASTDTQYF,.,TRBV9,.,15,TRBJ2-3
TGTGCCAGCTCACCACCTGACACAGGGGCTAAGAATGAGCAGTTCTTC,CASSPPDTGAKNEQFF,TRBD1,TRBV18,.,16,TRBJ2-1
TGTGCCAGCAGTTTGACAGGGGGCGGGCATGACACCATATATTTT,CASSLTGGGHDTIYF,TRBD1,TRBV6-5,.,15,TRBJ1-3
TGTGCCAGCAGCCCCCCCGTTGAAGAGACCCAGTACTTC,CASSPPVEETQYF,.,TRBV28,.,13,TRBJ2-5
TGTGCCAGCTCAGCAGGGGGGATGGCCTATGGCTACACCTTC,CASSAGGMAYGYTF,TRBD1,TRBV18,.,14,TRBJ1-2
TGTGCCAGCAGTGAATTGGGGCAGGGAGGCTATGGCTACACCTTC,CASSELGQGGYGYTF,.,TRBV25-1,.,15,TRBJ1-2
TGCAGCGCTGTCGGCGGTTCGGACTATGGCTACACCTTC,CSAVGGSDYGYTF,.,TRBV29-1,once,13,TRBJ1-2
TGTGCCAGCAGCTACCGGACTAGCGGTACCACCGGGGAGCTGTTTTTT,CASSYRTSGTTGELFF,TRBD2,TRBV7-2,.,16,TRBJ2-2
TGTGCCAGCAGTGACAGGGGGTACGAGCAGTACTTC,CASSDRGYEQYF,TRBD1,TRBV6-2/TRBV6-3,.,12,TRBJ2-7
TGTGCCAGCAGCCTCCGACGGGGACAGGGTTCCCCCGGGGAGCTGTTTTTT,CASSLRRGQGSPGELFF,TRBD1,TRBV3-1/TRBV3-2,.,17,TRBJ2-2
TGTGCCAGCAGTTTCGGAGGGAACACTGAAGCTTTCTTT,CASSFGGNTEAFF,.,TRBV12-3/TRBV12-4,once,13,TRBJ1-1
TGTGCCAGCGGCCAGGCGGAAAAACTGTTTTTT,CASGQAEKLFF,.,TRBV7-9,.,11,TRBJ1-4
TGTGCCAGCAGCGTAGTCAGCGGGGGGATAGATACGCAGTATTTT,CASSVVSGGIDTQYF,TRBD2,TRBV9,once,15,TRBJ2-3
TGTGCCAGCAGACAGGAAAATCAGCCCCAGCATTTT,CASRQENQPQHF,.,TRBV6-5,.,12,TRBJ1-5
TGTGCCAGCAGCTTAGCGTATGCGGGGAACGGCTACACCTTC,CASSLAYAGNGYTF,.,TRBV7-2,.,14,TRBJ1-2
TGTGCCTGGAGTGTATCGGCGGGCCAGCCCCAGCATTTT,CAWSVSAGQPQHF,.,TRBV30,.,13,TRBJ1-5
TGTGCCAGTAGTATATTGGCCGTCCCAGATACGCAGTATTTT,CASSILAVPDTQYF,.,TRBV19,.,14,TRBJ2-3
TGTGCCAGCAGTTTAGGGGGACAGGTGAACACTGAAGCTTTCTTT,CASSLGGQVNTEAFF,TRBD1,TRBV28,.,15,TRBJ1-1
TGTGCCAGCAGCCAAGATTCGGAGGACTATGGCTACACCTTC,CASSQDSEDYGYTF,.,TRBV4-2,.,14,TRBJ1-2
TGTGCCACCAGCAGAGTGGGGGGACTAGAGGTAGATACGCAGTATTTT,CATSRVGGLEVDTQYF,TRBD2,TRBV15,.,16,TRBJ2-3
TGTGCCAGCAGCCGACAGGGCACTGAAGCTTTCTTT,CASSRQGTEAFF,TRBD1,TRBV7-8,.,12,TRBJ1-1
TGTGCCAGTAGTAAGGGGACAGGGGGCGGCGAGCGAGCTTTCTTT,CASSKGTGGGERAFF,TRBD1,TRBV19,.,15,TRBJ1-1
TGTGCCAGCAGCTTAGCGGCGGGCTCGGCCTGGGAGACCCAGTACTTC,CASSLAAGSAWETQYF,.,TRBV7-2,once,16,TRBJ2-5
TGTGCCAGCAGGTCACTAGCGGGGGGGGCGGGCTCCCTGGATGAGCAGTTCTTC,CASRSLAGGAGSLDEQFF,TRBD2,TRBV11-2,.,18,TRBJ2-1
TGTGCCAGCAGAGGGACATACCAAGAGACCCAGTACTTC,CASRGTYQETQYF,.,TRBV28,.,13,TRBJ2-5
TGTGCCAGCAGTCAGGACGGGCTCGGGGCTGAAGCTTTCTTT,CASSQDGLGAEAFF,.,TRBV2,.,14,TRBJ1-1
TGTGCCAGCGGCCAAACAGGGGAGAACGACTACTTC,CASGQTGENDYF,TRBD1,TRBV28,once,12,TRBJ2-7
TGTGCCAGTAGTATCGGGGGGCAGGGCGGGGAGCTGTTTTTT,CASSIGGQGGELFF,.,TRBV19,.,14,TRBJ2-2
TGTGCCAGCAGTTCTGGGACCCAAACTAGCCACACCTTC,CASSSGTQTSHTF,.,TRBV6-2/TRBV6-3,.,13,TRBJ1-2
TGTGCCAGCAGCCTTATAAGAGGGGAGCAGTTCTTC,CASSLIRGEQFF,.,TRBV2,.,12,TRBJ2-1
TGCAGCGTTGAAGAACAGGGAGGGAGTGGCTACACCTTC,CSVEEQGGSGYTF,.,TRBV29-1,once,13,TRBJ1-2
TGTGCCAGTAGTTCCAACCGGGACAAGGGAGAGACCCAGTACTTC,CASSSNRDKGETQYF,.,TRBV19,.,15,TRBJ2-5
TGTGCCATCAGTGATCTCCGGGACAGCAAAAAATACGAGCAGTACTTC,CAISDLRDSKKYEQYF,TRBD1,TRBV10-3,.,16,TRBJ2-7
TGTGCCAGCAGTCTGGACAGGGGAGGGACAGATACGCAGTATTTT,CASSLDRGGTDTQYF,TRBD1,TRBV6-2/TRBV6-3,.,15,TRBJ2-3
TGTGCCAGCAGCTCCTTGACCCCACGGGAAGAGCTGTTTTTT,CASSSLTPREELFF,.,TRBV5-6,.,14,TRBJ2-2
TGTGCCAGCAGTGCTCCTCCAGGCTTATCCGCCGAGGCTTTCTTT,CASSAPPGLSAEAFF,.,TRBV6-2/TRBV6-3,.,15,TRBJ1-1
TGTGCCAGCAGCCTAGACAGGAATGACGGCTACACCTTC,CASSLDRNDGYTF,.,TRBV27,.,13,TRBJ1-2
TGTGCCAGCAGCCCCTCTCTAGCGGGGGGGCTCTTCTACGAGCAGTACTTC,CASSPSLAGGLFYEQYF,TRBD2,TRBV7-8,.,17,TRBJ2-7
TGCGCCAGCAGCACCAGGTTGAACACTGAAGCTTTCTTT,CASSTRLNTEAFF,.,TRBV5-1,.,13,TRBJ1-1
TGTGCCAGCAGGGGCCTTGGGACTCTCTACGAGCAGTACTTC,CASRGLGTLYEQYF,.,TRBV2,.,14,TRBJ2-7
TGTGCCAGCAGTTTATCATACCAGGGGGCCCGACCCCTCCACTTT,CASSLSYQGARPLHF,TRBD1,TRBV27,few,15,TRBJ1-6
TGTGCCAGCGCGGCCACGGCGGGGAAAACAGATACGCAGTATTTT,CASAATAGKTDTQYF,.,TRBV6-5,.,15,TRBJ2-3
TGCGCCAGCAGCTTTACAGGGGCGCCTGAAGCTTTCTTT,CASSFTGAPEAFF,TRBD1,TRBV5-1,medium-sized,13,TRBJ1-1